Presented here are 9 T cell receptor beta chains from one specimen sequenced in a study of blood T cell repertoires in COVID-19. Some clones are missing from TCRdb's copy, which holds only in-frame ones; the method was immunoSEQ multiplex PCR. The sample includes hundreds of thousands of clones, over 75% of them seen just once. Sequenced sample: peripheral blood. The receptors were sampled from a woman between 25 and 40 years old with acute or convalescent COVID-19.

This clone was found once. The chain is built from TRBV6-6 and TRBJ2-7; D call uncertain. Trimming shortened V by 7 bases and J by 0 bases, and 16 bases separated the two germline ends. CDR1 is MNHNY, CDR2 SVGAGI, per germline (reference sequence). The CDR3 extends over 15 amino acids. CDR3 DNA sequence: TGTGCCAGCACCCTTGGCGGTCTTAGCTCCTACGAGCAGTACTTC. It translates to CASTLGGLSSYEQYF.

The chain has TRBV25-1 and TRBJ2-7; 10 bases fit TRBD2. Germline CDR1 and CDR2: MGHDK and SYGVNS. Trimming removed 4 bases from V and 0 bases from J; junction bases left unmatched: 3. CDR3 length equals 15 residues. For the CDR3, the DNA is TGTGCCAGCAGTGGGACTAGCGGAGCCTCCTACGAGCAGTACTTC. This codes for CASSGTSGASYEQYF.

The chain carries TRBV2 and TRBJ2-7; possible D gene TRBD2, 6 bases. CDR3 size: 13 residues. Germline loops: CDR1 SNHLY, CDR2 FYNNEI. V was trimmed by 7 bases and J by 6 bases, leaving 16 bases between them. This CDR3 reads CASNREILPEQYF. The CDR3 DNA follows: TGTGCCAGCAATCGGGAGATCTTACCCGAGCAGTACTTC.

This sequence joins TRBV11-3 and TRBJ1-4; tentative D call: TRBD1 (5 bases). Germline CDR1 and CDR2: SGHNT and YENEEA. The V end was cut by 5 bases, the J end by 8 bases, with 18 bases between. This CDR3 spans 15 amino acids. For the CDR3, the DNA is TGTGCCAGCAGCACCGGGGGTAGGGTGGGGGAAAAACTGTTTTTT. Translated: CASSTGGRVGEKLFF.

The chain has TRBV19 and TRBJ2-2, with TRBD2 matching 10 bases. The J segment lost 4 bases and the V segment lost 6 bases, leaving 5 bases of the junction unmatched. The CDR3 has 15 residues. CDR1 is LNHDA, CDR2 SQIVND, per germline (reference sequence). CDR3 DNA: TGTGCCAGTAGCTCTAGCGGGAGTGTCACCGGGGAGCTGTTTTTT. Translated: CASSSSGSVTGELFF.

The gene calls are TRBV5-4 and TRBJ1-4, with TRBD1 matching over 10 bases. With 3 bases clipped from V and 4 bases from J, the junction kept 12 bases outside the gene matches. The length of the CDR3 is 18 residues. Looked up from germline, CDR1 is SGHNT and CDR2 is YYREEE (reference sequence). In DNA, the CDR3 is TGTGCCAGCAGCTCCAGACAGGGGGCCACGCCGAGTAATGAAAAACTGTTTTTT. Protein product: CASSSRQGATPSNEKLFF.

The chain employs TRBV30 and TRBJ2-7; the match to TRBD2 covers 12 bases. This CDR3 contains 15 residues. Germline V gives CDR1 GTSNPN, CDR2 SVGIG (reference sequence). Trimming removed 2 bases from V and 2 bases from J; junction bases left unmatched: 4. CDR3: CAWSFRTSGAYEQYF. The CDR3 region has the DNA TGTGCCTGGAGTTTTCGGACTAGCGGGGCCTACGAGCAGTACTTC.

The rearrangement links TRBV6-5 to TRBJ1-5; 10 bases align to TRBD1. Germline V gene data show CDR1 as MNHEY and CDR2 as SVGAGI. Trimming cost V 6 bases and J 3 bases; bases outside gene matches: 5. CDR3 size: 15 residues. The CDR3 coding sequence is TGTGCCAGCAGGCCCGGGACAGGGGACAATCAGCCCCAGCATTTT. Protein product: CASRPGTGDNQPQHF.

The chain combines TRBV7-8 with TRBJ2-3, with 9 bases identical to TRBD1. After removal of 5 bases from V and 1 base from J, the junction contained 13 bases not matched to a gene. CDR1 and CDR2 from the germline V gene are SGHVS and FQNEAQ. The CDR3 length is 18 residues. As DNA, the CDR3 is TGTGCCAGCAGCCCTGTGGCGACAGGGGGTTGGGGCACAGATACGCAGTATTTT. Its protein product is CASSPVATGGWGTDTQYF.